Each of the 30 T cell receptor beta chains below was sequenced from the same sample in a study of cytomegalovirus exposure and HLA in healthy donors. Primers for the PCR totalled 60 Vbeta and 13 Jbeta. Libraries were prepared by immunoSEQ multiplex PCR; TCRdb keeps only in-frame clonotypes and omits some of them. The sample holds 98,000 or so clones; around 79% are singletons and the top ten take roughly 5%. What was sequenced was PBMCs. Receptor source: a man aged 55 to 70 in good health and CMV-seropositive.

In DNA form, the CDR3 reads TGCGCCAGCAGCTTGAGTCTACGCGAGCAGTACTTC. It yields the protein CASSLSLREQYF. V gene TRBV5-1 combines with J gene TRBJ2-7, with D uncertain. Germline values: CDR1 SGHRS, CDR2 YFSETQ. Trimming took 1 base from V and 6 from J, leaving 8 bases between them. CDR3 length: 12 amino acids. The full variable domain, its missing parts supplied by reference TRBV5-1 and TRBJ2-7, is KAGVTQTPRYLIKTRGQQVTLSCSPISGHRSVSWYQQTPGQGLQFLFEYFSETQRNKGNFPGRFSGRQFSNSRSEMNVSTLELGDSALYLCASSLSLREQYFGPGTRLTVT.

The chain has TRBV5-5 and TRBJ2-7; D might be TRBD2 (6 bases). V lost 0 bases, J lost 2 bases, and 12 bases lay in between. From germline, CDR1 is SGHKS and CDR2 YYEKEE (reference sequence). The CDR3 covers 15 residues. This CDR3 is CASSLEGLPTYEQYF. The CDR3 DNA sequence: TGTGCCAGCAGCTTGGAAGGACTACCAACCTACGAGCAGTACTTC.

The V gene is TRBV13, the J gene TRBJ2-3; 12 bases match TRBD1. Looked up from germline, CDR1 is PRHDT and CDR2 is FYEKMQ (reference sequence). This CDR3 spans 20 amino acids. Losses at the gene ends were 1 base for V and 3 bases for J; bases not matched to a gene: 14. The CDR3: CASSLATRDRGRSITDTQYF. DNA of the CDR3: TGTGCCAGCAGCTTAGCAACACGGGACAGGGGGCGGTCTATAACAGATACGCAGTATTTT.

V usage is TRBV27 and J usage is TRBJ1-6; 11 bases agree with TRBD1. The CDR3 has 17 amino acids. Germline V lookup: CDR1 MNHEY, CDR2 SMNVEV (reference sequence). The trim removed 5 bases at V and 6 bases at J, leaving 9 bases unmatched. This chain's CDR3 is CASSHLDRGRGNSPLHF. CDR3 bases: TGTGCCAGCAGTCACCTGGACAGGGGGCGCGGTAATTCACCCCTCCACTTT.

The chain links TRBV2 to TRBJ2-3, with 9 positions matching TRBD1. The germline CDR1 and CDR2 sequences are SNHLY and FYNNEI. Trimming removed 8 bases from V and 7 bases from J; junction bases left unmatched: 10. This CDR3 has 14 amino acids. CDR3: CASGAGTGRNTQYF. In DNA form, the CDR3 reads TGTGCCAGCGGCGCCGGGACAGGGAGAAATACGCAGTATTTT.

This sequence joins TRBV7-9 and TRBJ2-3; the match to TRBD1 covers 7 bases. Trimming cost V 2 bases and J 0 bases; bases outside gene matches: 2. The CDR3 consists of 15 residues. Germline CDR1 SEHNR, CDR2 FQNEAQ (reference sequence). This CDR3 reads CASSLQGDSTDTQYF. CDR3 DNA: TGTGCCAGCAGCTTACAGGGGGATAGCACAGATACGCAGTATTTT.

The chain links TRBV11-2 to TRBJ1-1; D is possibly TRBD1 (5 bases). V dropped 2 bases and J dropped 0 bases, with 16 bases sitting between them. CDR1 SGHAT and CDR2 FQNNGV come from the germline V gene. CDR3 length: 17 residues. CDR3 sequence reads: CASSLRQQDIMNTEAFF. As DNA, the CDR3 is TGTGCCAGCAGCTTAAGACAGCAGGATATCATGAACACTGAAGCTTTCTTT.

The CDR3 DNA sequence: TGTGCCAGCAGCCAAGATCCTGACAGGGCTAAGCAGTTCTTC. It specifies CASSQDPDRAKQFF. The chain links TRBV14 to TRBJ2-1, with TRBD1 matching over 7 bases. There are 14 residues in the CDR3. With V trimmed by 0 bases and J by 11 bases, 7 bases remained unmatched. Germline loops: CDR1 SGHDN, CDR2 FVKESK. The complete variable domain, with remaining parts taken from reference TRBV14 and TRBJ2-1, reads EAGVTQFPSHSVIEKGQTVTLRCDPISGHDNLYWYRRVMGKEIKFLLHFVKESKQDESGMPNNRFLAERTGGTYSTLKVQPAELEDSGVYFCASSQDPDRAKQFFGPGTRLTVL.

The chain is built from TRBV28 and TRBJ2-7, with D possibly matching TRBD1 (6 bases). This CDR3 contains 14 residues. V was pared by 3 bases and J by 7 bases, with 16 bases between. CDR1 and CDR2 from the germline V gene are MDHEN and SYDVKM. CDR3 sequence: CASSLSQAQGEQYF. In DNA, the CDR3 is TGTGCCAGCAGTTTGTCCCAGGCCCAGGGGGAGCAGTACTTC.

This clone was seen a few times. V and J are TRBV9 and TRBJ1-1; no clear D. The V end was cut by 4 bases, the J end by 1 base, with 8 bases between. Germline V gives CDR1 SGDLS, CDR2 YYNGEE. The CDR3 has 13 residues. The CDR3 region has the DNA TGTGCCAGCAGCCCGACTGGGAACACTGAAGCTTTCTTT. It yields the protein CASSPTGNTEAFF.

This clone was detected only once. The J gene is TRBJ1-2, the V gene TRBV7-5; the table's D call of TRBD1 was not tested on the DNA. TRBV7-5 is listed as a pseudogene. The CDR3 is 16 residues long. CDR3 protein: CVRTLLPGTPGDGYTF. The CDR3, as DNA: TGTGTCAGAACCCTTCTCCCCGGGACACCCGGAGATGGCTACACCTTC.

The V call is TRBV10-3, the J call TRBJ2-2, with D perhaps matching TRBD1 (5 bases). Per germline, CDR1 ENHRY and CDR2 SYGVKD. Trimming took 10 bases from V and 2 from J, leaving 17 bases between them. The CDR3 is 15 amino acids. The CDR3 DNA reads TGTGCCACCGGGTCTGGGCAGGGTAACACCGGGGAGCTGTTTTTT. As protein: CATGSGQGNTGELFF.

This clone was detected a few times. The chain joins TRBV5-8 to TRBJ1-1; 11 bases are a match to TRBD1. J lost 5 bases, V lost 4 bases, and 13 bases had no gene match. Per germline, CDR1 SGHTS and CDR2 YDEGEE. This CDR3 comprises 17 residues. CDR3 coding DNA: TGTGCCAGCAGCCGGGACAGGGGGTCGGAGTATAATACTGAAGCTTTCTTT. This codes for CASSRDRGSEYNTEAFF. The variable domain in full, completed from reference TRBV5-8 and TRBJ1-1, reads EAGVTQSPTHLIKTRGQQATLRCSPISGHTSVYWYQQALGLGLQFLLWYDEGEERNRGNFPPRFSGRQFPNYSSELNVNALELEDSALYLCASSRDRGSEYNTEAFFGQGTRLTVV.

The chain joins TRBV5-1 to TRBJ2-7; no clear D. Looked up from germline, CDR1 is SGHRS and CDR2 is YFSETQ. The V and J ends lost 6 bases and 0 bases respectively, with 7 bases between them. CDR3 length: 12 amino acids. The CDR3 DNA follows: TGCGCCAGCACTGGCAGCTCCTACGAGCAGTACTTC. It yields the protein CASTGSSYEQYF.

This CDR3 is CASSLTRGTGVADTQYF. For the CDR3, the DNA is TGTGCCAGCTCACTCACTCGGGGGACAGGGGTTGCAGATACGCAGTATTTT. J is TRBJ2-3 and V is TRBV18; 10 bases line up with TRBD1. Per the germline V gene, CDR1 is KGHSH and CDR2 is LQKENI. This CDR3 is 17 amino acids long. Losses at the gene ends were 4 bases for V and 4 bases for J; bases not matched to a gene: 11.

The table lists this clone with a few counts. V is TRBV7-9 and J is TRBJ2-7, with 9 positions matching TRBD1. The CDR3 is 14 residues long. CDR1 is SEHNR and CDR2 is FQNEAQ in the germline V gene (reference sequence). Unmatched junction bases numbered 6, after V lost 6 bases and J lost 3 bases. The CDR3 protein is CASSYGQGFYEQYF. The DNA of the CDR3 is TGTGCCAGCAGTTACGGACAGGGGTTCTACGAGCAGTACTTC.

The chain is built from TRBV15 and TRBJ1-1; D gene unclear. V was cut by 0 bases and J by 8 bases, with 13 bases left in between. CDR1 is LNHNV and CDR2 is YYDKDF in the germline V gene (reference sequence). The CDR3 has 14 amino acids. CDR3 amino acids: CATSRDRLGAEAFF. The CDR3 region has the DNA TGTGCCACCAGCAGAGATCGCCTGGGAGCGGAAGCTTTCTTT.

The chain combines TRBV9 with TRBJ2-3; 8 nucleotides match TRBD2. The CDR3 covers 16 residues. Germline V gives CDR1 SGDLS, CDR2 YYNGEE. J gave up 2 bases and V 4 bases, and 9 bases lay outside the gene matches. CDR3 sequence reads: CASSPPAGGPTDTQYF. The CDR3 DNA reads TGTGCCAGCAGCCCCCCGGCGGGGGGCCCCACAGATACGCAGTATTTT.

The chain carries TRBV5-4 and TRBJ1-1, with D perhaps TRBD1 (6 bases). CDR3 length: 17 residues. Trimming pared 0 bases from V and 5 bases from J, leaving 20 bases between. The V gene's germline CDR1 is SGHNT and CDR2 YYREEE (reference sequence). The CDR3 sequence is CASSLGGRSRGATEAFF. The CDR3 bases are TGTGCCAGCAGCTTGGGCGGGCGGTCCAGGGGTGCGACTGAAGCTTTCTTT.

The chain employs TRBV14 and TRBJ1-2; D gene uncertain. CDR3 length: 14 residues. Germline V gene data show CDR1 as SGHDN and CDR2 as FVKESK. V gave up 0 bases and J gave up 4 bases, with 9 bases separating them. The CDR3 nucleotides are TGTGCCAGCAGCCAAGAAATATCGGGCTATGGCTACACCTTC. Residues: CASSQEISGYGYTF.

About this clone: One end of the junction fails to match germline, which may point to a read error. This chain uses TRBV28 with TRBJ2-7; 11 bases align to TRBD1. This CDR3 spans 13 amino acids. From germline, CDR1 is MDHEN and CDR2 SYDVKM. Written as DNA, the CDR3 is TGTGCCAGCAGGCGGCTAGGGACAGGGGGAAAAGACTTC. Its translation: CASRRLGTGGKDF.

This clone appeared a few times. This chain links TRBV5-1 with TRBJ1-4; 7 bases fit TRBD1. Trimming at V came to 4 bases and at J to 5 bases, leaving 2 bases not matched to a gene. The germline V gene has CDR1 SGHRS and CDR2 YFSETQ. The CDR3 covers 13 residues. CDR3 sequence (DNA): TGCGCCAGCAGCGAGGGACAGAATGAAAAACTGTTTTTT. It is translated as CASSEGQNEKLFF.

As concerns this clone: Other DNA sequences in the sample encode the same CDR3. This chain uses TRBV5-1 with TRBJ1-2; D call uncertain. The CDR3 runs 15 residues. Trimming removed 0 bases from V and 2 bases from J, with 11 bases in between. Germline CDR1 and CDR2: SGHRS and YFSETQ. The CDR3, as DNA: TGCGCCAGCAGCTTGGGAGGGCAGGAAAACTATGGCTACACCTTC. Amino acids: CASSLGGQENYGYTF.

J is TRBJ2-7 and V is TRBV15, with D maybe TRBD1 (6 bases). The V and J ends lost 5 bases and 3 bases respectively, with 17 bases between them. The CDR3 runs 15 residues. In germline, CDR1 is LNHNV, CDR2 YYDKDF (reference sequence). Here the CDR3 DNA reads TGTGCCACCAGCGAGGCATCGGGACAAATCTACGAGCAGTACTTC. Translated, it gives CATSEASGQIYEQYF.

This clone was seen a single time. The chain has TRBV4-2 and TRBJ2-7; 7 nucleotides line up with TRBD2. Germline V gene sequence: CDR1 LGHNA, CDR2 YNFKEQ. Germline trimming cut 1 base from V and 4 bases from J; bases unmatched to any gene: 7. The CDR3 spans 15 residues. The CDR3 DNA is TGTGCCAGCAGCCAAGTTTTCCTAGCGGAGTACGAGCAGTACTTC. It translates to CASSQVFLAEYEQYF.

The V and J genes are TRBV28 and TRBJ1-3; D may be TRBD1 (5 bases). Trimming left V 6 bases short and J 2 bases short, with 11 bases between. Germline V gene data show CDR1 as MDHEN and CDR2 as SYDVKM. The CDR3 runs 14 residues. The CDR3 DNA sequence: TGTGCCAGCAGCTTGACAGACGCTGGAAACACCATATATTTT. It is translated as CASSLTDAGNTIYF.

This chain links TRBV19 with TRBJ1-3; maybe TRBD1 (6 bases). The CDR3 extends over 16 amino acids. Deletions cut 2 bases from V and 4 bases from J, with 15 bases between. Germline lookup yields CDR1 LNHDA and CDR2 SQIVND (reference sequence). The CDR3 sequence is CASSIPGGADGNTIYF. CDR3 coding DNA: TGTGCCAGTAGTATACCGGGGGGCGCTGACGGAAACACCATATATTTT.

The chain employs TRBV7-9 and TRBJ2-4, with no clear D. The V and J ends lost 1 base and 3 bases respectively, with 10 bases between them. CDR1 and CDR2 (germline): SEHNR, FQNEAQ (reference sequence). The CDR3 is 15 residues long. The CDR3 protein is CASSLVEALKNIQYF. CDR3 DNA sequence: TGTGCCAGCAGCTTAGTTGAAGCGCTCAAAAACATTCAGTACTTC.

The chain employs TRBV11-3 and TRBJ2-1; 8 bases are shared with TRBD2. From germline, CDR1 is SGHNT and CDR2 YENEEA. This CDR3 region has 14 residues. V was pared by 4 bases and J by 3 bases, with 2 bases of the junction left unmatched. The CDR3 bases are TGTGCCAGCAGCTCCAGCGGGAGCTACAATGAGCAGTTCTTC. The encoded protein is CASSSSGSYNEQFF.

This clone was observed once. This chain connects TRBV5-1 to TRBJ2-5; no clear D gene. Germline V gene data show CDR1 as SGHRS and CDR2 as YFSETQ. This CDR3 comprises 12 residues. V was pared by 4 bases and J by 1 base, with 5 bases between. CDR3 loop: CASSRSQETQYF. CDR3 coding DNA: TGCGCCAGCAGCCGTTCCCAAGAGACCCAGTACTTC.